The 27 T cell receptor beta chains below all came from one sample that was sequenced in a study of shared clonotypes between healthy human individuals. The naive CD8 subset, CD45RO-negative cells positively selected for CCR7, excluded terminally differentiated effector memory CD45RA+ cells. Clones were read by immunoSEQ multiplex PCR, and TCRdb kept only the in-frame ones, dropping some. The data hold about 2,200,000 clones, with more than 85% observed a single time. The sequenced material came from naive CD8+ T cells from PBMCs. These receptors were taken from a man aged 18 to 35 in good health. Some clones in this sample may be carry-over from other donors' samples.

The chain couples TRBV9 to TRBJ1-2; TRBD1 agrees at 8 bases. The CDR3 totals 13 residues. J was trimmed by 6 bases and V by 6 bases; bases with no gene match: 7. Germline CDR1 reads SGDLS; CDR2 reads YYNGEE. CDR3: CASTAGGRDGYTF. In nucleotides, the CDR3 is TGTGCCAGCACAGCAGGGGGCCGTGATGGCTACACCTTC.

The chain employs TRBV7-9 and TRBJ2-3; 10 bases map to TRBD1. Per germline, CDR1 SEHNR and CDR2 FQNEAQ (reference sequence). The V segment lost 5 bases and the J segment 5 bases; nucleotides outside the gene matches: 4. The CDR3 has 14 residues. The CDR3 region has the DNA TGTGCCAGCAGCCGCGGGACAGGGGAAGATACGCAGTATTTT. Amino acid sequence: CASSRGTGEDTQYF.

With regard to this clone: The same CDR3 arises from other DNA sequences in this sample as well. This chain connects TRBV19 to TRBJ2-7; 7 bases match TRBD2. The V gene end was trimmed by 3 bases and the J gene end by 1 base; junction bases not matched to a gene: 3. The CDR3 is 14 amino acids. Germline V gene data show CDR1 as LNHDA and CDR2 as SQIVND (reference sequence). In DNA form, the CDR3 reads TGTGCCAGTAGTATTGGGGGAGGGTCCTACGAGCAGTACTTC. Its translation is CASSIGGGSYEQYF.

The V and J genes are TRBV10-3 and TRBJ2-3; D is perhaps TRBD2 (5 bases). V lost 0 bases to trimming and J lost 0 bases, with 10 bases between them. In germline, CDR1 is ENHRY, CDR2 SYGVKD. The CDR3 loop spans 16 amino acids. CDR3 loop: CAISESRGSSTDTQYF. CDR3 sequence (DNA): TGTGCCATCAGTGAGTCACGGGGTTCAAGCACAGATACGCAGTATTTT.

This chain links TRBV19 with TRBJ1-2; TRBD1 is a possible D gene (5 bases). The CDR3 spans 11 residues. Germline V lookup: CDR1 LNHDA, CDR2 SQIVND (reference sequence). The V and J ends lost 10 bases and 4 bases respectively, with 10 bases between them. CDR3 bases: TGTGCCACCCGGGGACTCTATGGCTACACCTTC. As protein: CATRGLYGYTF.

The chain couples TRBV5-4 to TRBJ2-2, with 8 bases that match TRBD2. Germline V gene lookup returns CDR1 SGHNT and CDR2 YYREEE (reference sequence). The CDR3 contains 16 residues. V dropped 3 bases and J dropped 2; count of bases not matched to a gene: 6. CDR3 in amino acids: CASSWRLAGNTGELFF. In DNA form, the CDR3 reads TGTGCCAGCAGCTGGAGGTTAGCGGGAAACACCGGGGAGCTGTTTTTT.

This clone was recorded a few times. This chain joins TRBV13 and TRBJ1-2; D unclear. The germline V gene has CDR1 PRHDT and CDR2 FYEKMQ (reference sequence). This CDR3 is 14 amino acids long. V gave up 6 bases and J gave up 8 bases, with 19 bases separating them. DNA of the CDR3: TGTGCCAGCAGTCAAGGCCGCCCGATCAGAGGCTACACCTTC. It codes for CASSQGRPIRGYTF.

This clone was counted a single time. The chain joins TRBV11-2 to TRBJ2-1; TRBD1 matches at 9 bases. The CDR3 contains 16 residues. Germline lookup yields CDR1 SGHAT and CDR2 FQNNGV. V shed 5 bases, J shed 2 bases, and the junction held 7 bases outside the gene matches. The CDR3 reads CASSESNRGPYNEQFF. The CDR3 DNA follows: TGTGCCAGCAGCGAGAGTAACAGGGGGCCCTACAATGAGCAGTTCTTC. Looking up the rest from reference TRBV11-2 and TRBJ2-1 gives the full variable domain: EAGVAQSPRYKIIEKRQSVAFWCNPISGHATLYWYQQILGQGPKLLIQFQNNGVVDDSQLPKDRFSAERLKGVDSTLKIQPAKLEDSAVYLCASSESNRGPYNEQFFGPGTRLTVL.

This rearrangement joins TRBV18 to TRBJ1-1; D possibly corresponds to TRBD1 (5 bases). The CDR3 sequence is 15 residues long. V was trimmed by 3 bases and J by 1 base, leaving 12 bases between them. Germline CDR1 is KGHSH and CDR2 is LQKENI. The CDR3 loop is CASSPIPGTNTEAFF. The CDR3 DNA sequence: TGTGCCAGCTCACCTATCCCGGGGACGAACACTGAAGCTTTCTTT.

The chain combines TRBV14 with TRBJ2-3; the D gene is possibly TRBD1 (5 bases). There are 18 residues in the CDR3. Germline V gives CDR1 SGHDN, CDR2 FVKESK. V dropped 0 bases and J dropped 2 bases, with 18 bases sitting between them. In nucleotides, the CDR3 is TGTGCCAGCAGCCAAGAACGTCGACACCAGACAGACACAGATACGCAGTATTTT. Translation gives CASSQERRHQTDTDTQYF.

V is TRBV19 and J is TRBJ2-2, with unresolved D. There are 12 residues in the CDR3. The V gene lost 5 bases and the J gene lost 7 bases, with 8 bases spanning the gap. CDR1 and CDR2 (germline): LNHDA, SQIVND (reference sequence). CDR3 sequence (DNA): TGTGCCAGTAGTCTACATTTCGGGGAGCTGTTTTTT. Its protein product is CASSLHFGELFF.

The rearrangement links TRBV6-5 to TRBJ2-1; TRBD2 is a possible D gene (6 bases). CDR3 length equals 13 residues. The germline V gene has CDR1 MNHEY and CDR2 SVGAGI. V was pared by 6 bases and J by 4 bases, with 10 bases between. The CDR3 bases are TGTGCCAGCAGGGGGAGGACGTACAATGAGCAGTTCTTC. This translates into CASRGRTYNEQFF.

CDR3 region: CAISGKGGSGNEQFF. The DNA for the CDR3 is TGTGCCATCAGTGGGAAAGGTGGGTCGGGCAATGAGCAGTTCTTC. The chain uses TRBV10-3 and TRBJ2-1, with no clear D. Germline V lookup: CDR1 ENHRY, CDR2 SYGVKD. V dropped 4 bases and J dropped 6 bases, with 16 bases sitting between them. This CDR3 spans 15 amino acids.

This chain joins TRBV19 and TRBJ2-2; TRBD2 aligns across 12 bases. Trimming cost V 7 bases and J 2 bases; bases outside gene matches: 8. The CDR3 extends over 17 amino acids. Germline V gene data show CDR1 as LNHDA and CDR2 as SQIVND (reference sequence). The CDR3 loop reads CASTLFGLAGNTGELFF. The DNA for the CDR3 is TGTGCCAGTACTTTGTTCGGACTAGCGGGAAACACCGGGGAGCTGTTTTTT.

The genes are TRBV4-1 and TRBJ2-7; 7 nucleotides line up with TRBD1. The CDR3 spans 18 residues. V was clipped by 0 bases and J by 3 bases; unmatched bases: 14. The germline gives CDR1 MGHRA, CDR2 YSYEKL. The CDR3 protein is CASSQEVGTAYQVYEQYF. The CDR3 nucleotides are TGCGCCAGCAGCCAAGAAGTCGGGACAGCCTATCAGGTCTACGAGCAGTACTTC.

J is TRBJ1-2 and V is TRBV12-5, with D possibly being TRBD1 (6 bases). The CDR3 runs to 16 residues. Trimming took off 5 bases at V and 4 bases at J, with 20 bases between the two ends. The germline V gene has CDR1 LGHNT and CDR2 FRNRAP. The DNA for the CDR3 is TGTGCTAGTGGTCCGGCAGGGGCCTTTAACCTCTATGGCTACACCTTC. Protein product: CASGPAGAFNLYGYTF.

The chain combines TRBV6-1 with TRBJ2-3; TRBD2 matches 13 bases. The ends lost 3 bases at V and 5 bases at J; junction bases unmatched: 8. The CDR3 runs to 17 residues. The V gene's germline CDR1 is MNHNS and CDR2 SASEGT. In nucleotides, the CDR3 is TGTGCCAGCAGTGACCTCGGACTAGCGGGAGTTGGAGATACGCAGTATTTT. The encoded protein is CASSDLGLAGVGDTQYF.

This rearrangement joins TRBV5-4 to TRBJ2-1; 9 bases are a match to TRBD1. Per germline, CDR1 SGHNT and CDR2 YYREEE (reference sequence). V lost 3 bases, J lost 4 bases, and 8 bases stayed unmatched. This CDR3 is 16 amino acids long. CDR3 region: CASSSRDREAYNEQFF. For the CDR3, the DNA is TGTGCCAGCAGCTCCCGGGACAGGGAAGCTTACAATGAGCAGTTCTTC.

The chain combines TRBV2 with TRBJ2-3; D possibly uses TRBD1 or TRBD2 (5 bases each). This CDR3 region has 17 residues. The germline V gene has CDR1 SNHLY and CDR2 FYNNEI. The ends were cut back, 2 bases at V and 2 bases at J, with 17 bases in the middle. The CDR3 sequence: CASSERSLGDLTDTQYF. CDR3 in DNA: TGTGCCAGCAGTGAAAGGTCCCTCGGGGACCTCACAGATACGCAGTATTTT.

The rearrangement joins TRBV29-1 to TRBJ2-7, with D possibly being TRBD2 (5 bases). Germline V CDR1 and CDR2: SQVTM, ANQGSEA. V lost 7 bases to trimming and J lost 6 bases, with 13 bases between them. This CDR3 has 11 residues. CDR3 region: CSAMARGEQYF. Here the CDR3 DNA reads TGCAGCGCCATGGCCCGGGGCGAGCAGTACTTC.

The V and J genes are TRBV29-1 and TRBJ2-7; TRBD1 might be the D (5 bases). This CDR3 has 13 amino acids. Looked up from germline, CDR1 is SQVTM and CDR2 is ANQGSEA. Trimming took 4 bases from V and 2 from J, leaving 12 bases between them. The CDR3 loop reads CSVAPQGTYEQYF. The CDR3 nucleotides are TGCAGCGTTGCACCTCAGGGTACCTACGAGCAGTACTTC.

This chain links TRBV5-4 with TRBJ2-3; 7 bases are a match to TRBD1. This CDR3 comprises 15 residues. Germline V gives CDR1 SGHNT, CDR2 YYREEE (reference sequence). V trimming: 1 base; J trimming: 0 bases; junction bases outside the gene matches: 2. CDR3 DNA: TGTGCCAGCAGCTTGAAACAGGGGAGCACAGATACGCAGTATTTT. Translation: CASSLKQGSTDTQYF.

On this clone itself: The identical CDR3 is also encoded by other nucleotide sequences in the sample. The rearrangement joins TRBV27 to TRBJ1-4; TRBD1 agrees at 7 bases. Germline V gives CDR1 MNHEY, CDR2 SMNVEV (reference sequence). V shed 5 bases and J 0 bases; nucleotides not matched to a gene: 3. This CDR3 region has 15 residues. CDR3 residues: CASSPTGATNEKLFF. The CDR3 DNA reads as TGTGCCAGCAGTCCCACAGGGGCAACTAATGAAAAACTGTTTTTT.

The rearrangement uses TRBV29-1 and TRBJ2-2, with D possibly being TRBD2 (5 bases). V shed 2 bases and J shed 5 bases, with 15 bases lying between them. CDR3 size: 15 residues. Germline CDR1 reads SQVTM; CDR2 reads ANQGSEA. The CDR3 DNA reads TGCAGCGTTGAAACACTTGGACTGGTGACCGGGGAGCTGTTTTTT. Residues: CSVETLGLVTGELFF.

The V gene is TRBV19, the J gene TRBJ1-2, with 8 bases aligning to TRBD1. CDR1 LNHDA and CDR2 SQIVND come from the germline V gene (reference sequence). The V gene end was trimmed by 6 bases and the J gene end by 3 bases; junction bases not matched to a gene: 3. The CDR3 runs to 13 residues. The CDR3 reads CASRTGQDYGYTF. Here the CDR3 DNA reads TGTGCCAGTAGGACGGGACAGGACTATGGCTACACCTTC.

The rearrangement links TRBV29-1 to TRBJ2-1; TRBD1 or TRBD2 may be the D gene (5 bases each). Trimming shortened V by 5 bases and J by 0 bases, and 11 bases separated the two germline ends. The germline CDR1 and CDR2 sequences are SQVTM and ANQGSEA. This CDR3 region has 14 residues. CDR3: CSVWGSSSYNEQFF. CDR3 bases: TGCAGCGTTTGGGGGAGTTCCTCCTACAATGAGCAGTTCTTC.

This sequence joins TRBV27 and TRBJ1-1; no reliable D call. CDR3 size: 13 residues. V shed 6 bases and J shed 0 bases, with 8 bases lying between them. The germline gives CDR1 MNHEY, CDR2 SMNVEV (reference sequence). The CDR3 DNA reads as TGTGCCAGCAGGCGGCCGCTGAACACTGAAGCTTTCTTT. It yields the protein CASRRPLNTEAFF.